This TCR beta chain was found in a study of blood T cell repertoires in COVID-19. Assay used: immunoSEQ multiplex PCR; TCRdb lists only in-frame clones, some missing. The sample shows over 200,000 clones, roughly 80% of them seen only once. The germline gives CDR1 SGDLS, CDR2 YYNGEE. The CDR3 spans 15 residues. V lost 1 base to trimming and J lost 4 bases, with 9 bases between them. Specimen: peripheral blood. The TCR was taken from a human donor in a cohort sampled during active COVID-19. The chain carries TRBV9 and TRBJ2-6; D uncertain. As DNA, the CDR3 is TGTGCCAGCAGCGTACAACAACCCGGGGCCAACGTCCTGACTTTC. Its protein is CASSVQQPGANVLTF.